These T cell receptor beta chains were read from a single sample in a study of cytotoxic CD8 clonotypes in ibrutinib-treated CLL. Sequenced by immunoSEQ multiplex PCR; TCRdb stores in-frame clones only, minus some. Found here are roughly 150,000 clones, 76% of them singletons; the top ten hold approximately 5.1%. The material was PBMCs, obtained after 24 months of ibrutinib treatment. These receptors all come from a human donor with chronic lymphocytic leukemia. The CDR3 runs from the conserved cysteine through the conserved F or W. The D gene is left open where the match is weak. Part of the rows lack a size; the others show once, few, many or a class for expanded clones.

clone size,J gene,V gene,D gene,CDR3 DNA,CDR3 protein
NA,TRBJ1-2,TRBV19,NA,TGTGCCAGTATCCCCGGACCCGGGAACTATGGCTACACCTTC,CASIPGPGNYGYTF
NA,TRBJ2-5,TRBV30,TRBD2,TGTGCCTGGCAGACTAGCGGGCAAGAGACCCAGTACTTC,CAWQTSGQETQYF
NA,TRBJ1-4,TRBV18,TRBD1,TGTGCCAGCTCACCGGGACAGGGTGATGAAAAACTGTTTTTT,CASSPGQGDEKLFF
NA,TRBJ1-1,TRBV18,NA,TGTGCCAGCTCCGCAGGGCTGAACACTGAAGCTTTCTTT,CASSAGLNTEAFF
NA,TRBJ2-2,TRBV7-2,NA,TGTGCCAGCAGCTTAAGAACCAGGGTGTTTTTT,CASSLRTRVFF
NA,TRBJ2-2,TRBV7-3,NA,TGTGCCAGCAGCTTAATGGGGGGTCTGAACACCGGGGAGCTGTTTTTT,CASSLMGGLNTGELFF
NA,TRBJ1-3,TRBV5-6,NA,TGTGCCAGCAGCGCCCTCGACTCTGGAAACACCATATATTTT,CASSALDSGNTIYF
NA,TRBJ2-7,TRBV6-5,NA,TGTGCCAGCATGGGGTCGCGGGACAGACCCTACGAGCAGTACTTC,CASMGSRDRPYEQYF
NA,TRBJ1-2,TRBV28,NA,TGTGCCAGTAGGGTGCAGGGTAGGGACTATGGCTACACCTTC,CASRVQGRDYGYTF
NA,TRBJ2-6,TRBV5-5,NA,TGTGCCAGCAGCATGTCTCCCACGGGCTCTGGGGCCAACGTCCTGACTTTC,CASSMSPTGSGANVLTF
NA,TRBJ2-4,TRBV9,TRBD1,TGTGCCGGACACAGGGGTCGAGCAGAACTAGCCAAAAACATTCAGTACTTC,CAGHRGRAELAKNIQYF
NA,TRBJ2-1,TRBV4-3,TRBD2,TGCGCCAGCAGCCAAGATGGGCCGGGCGGGAGGTACAATGAGCAGTTCTTC,CASSQDGPGGRYNEQFF
NA,TRBJ1-2,TRBV19,NA,TGTGCCAGTAGTCTACAGGGTCCCTCCCATGGCTACACCTTC,CASSLQGPSHGYTF
NA,TRBJ2-7,TRBV6-5,NA,TGTGCCAGCACCTCGGACTACGAGCAGTACTTC,CASTSDYEQYF
few,TRBJ2-1,TRBV7-3,NA,TGTGCCACCGCACCGGGGCGGGGAGGTTACAATGAGCAGTTCTTC,CATAPGRGGYNEQFF
NA,TRBJ1-2,TRBV6-6,NA,TGTGCCAGCACCCACGTCGGGGACGGCTACACCTTC,CASTHVGDGYTF
NA,TRBJ2-5,TRBV28,TRBD2,TGTGCCAGCAGAACCGGGACTAGCGGGAAATGGGGAGAGACCCAGTACTTC,CASRTGTSGKWGETQYF
once,TRBJ1-1,TRBV19,TRBD1,TGTGCCAGTAGTCAAAACAGGGGGGACGGGACTGAAGCTTTCTTT,CASSQNRGDGTEAFF
NA,TRBJ2-5,TRBV25-1,TRBD1,TGTGCCAGCAGTGCCAGCGGGACAGGGGAAGAGACCCAGTACTTC,CASSASGTGEETQYF
NA,TRBJ2-5,TRBV2,NA,TGTGCCAGCAGTGGGGGTGACTGGGAGACCCAGTACTTC,CASSGGDWETQYF
NA,TRBJ2-1,TRBV10-1,NA,TGCGCCAGCAGTGAGGAATGGGAGAAGTCCTACAATGAGCAGTTCTTC,CASSEEWEKSYNEQFF
once,TRBJ2-4,TRBV5-4,TRBD1,TGTGCCAGCAGCTTGAGGGGACAGGGGACCGAAGCCAAAAACATTCAGTACTTC,CASSLRGQGTEAKNIQYF